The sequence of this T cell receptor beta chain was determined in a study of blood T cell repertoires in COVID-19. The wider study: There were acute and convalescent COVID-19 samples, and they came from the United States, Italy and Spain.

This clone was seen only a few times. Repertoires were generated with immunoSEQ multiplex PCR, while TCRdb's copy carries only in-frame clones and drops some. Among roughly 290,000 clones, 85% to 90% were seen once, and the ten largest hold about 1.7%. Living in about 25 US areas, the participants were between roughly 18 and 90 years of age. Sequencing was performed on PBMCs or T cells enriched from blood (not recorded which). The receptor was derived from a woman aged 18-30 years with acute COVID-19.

The DNA for the CDR3 is TGTGCCAGCAGCCTGAACAGGGGACATACGCAGTATTTT. This codes for CASSLNRGHTQYF. The chain combines TRBV11-2 with TRBJ2-3, with 7 positions matching TRBD1. The CDR3 is made up of 13 amino acids. J lost 7 bases, V lost 5 bases, and 6 bases had no gene match. Germline V gene sequence: CDR1 SGHAT, CDR2 FQNNGV.